These T cell receptor beta chains were read from a single sample in a study of blood T cell repertoires in COVID-19. TCRdb keeps only in-frame clones here, not all; method: immunoSEQ multiplex PCR. This table holds about 85,000 clones, more than 80% found once. Sequences were obtained from peripheral blood. Receptors were obtained from a human donor in a cohort sampled during active COVID-19. Each CDR3 is given with its conserved first and last residue. D genes are given only for firm matches. Size is stated for part of the rows, as once, few or many counts, or as a class when the clone is expanded.

CDR3aa,CDR3nt,d_gene,abundance,j_gene,len,v_gene
CASSQAGTARINTGELFF,TGCGCCAGCAGCCAAGCCGGGACAGCCCGAATAAACACCGGGGAGCTGTTTTTT,TRBD1,NA,TRBJ2-2,18,TRBV4-1
CASRPSGQRGTQYF,TGCGCCAGCAGACCGAGCGGGCAGCGGGGGACCCAGTACTTC,TRBD2,once,TRBJ2-5,14,TRBV5-1
CASRAGLVDTQYF,TGTGCCAGTAGGGCAGGGCTGGTTGATACGCAGTATTTT,NA,NA,TRBJ2-3,13,TRBV19
CASSGTGTTIYEQYF,TGCGCCAGCAGCGGAACCGGGACTACCATATACGAGCAGTACTTC,TRBD2,NA,TRBJ2-7,15,TRBV5-1
CATSRVPGLGYNEQFF,TGTGCCACCAGCAGAGTCCCAGGGTTAGGATACAATGAGCAGTTCTTC,NA,NA,TRBJ2-1,16,TRBV15
CASSFRQGGFTEAFF,TGTGCCAGCAGCTTCCGACAGGGTGGATTCACTGAAGCTTTCTTT,TRBD1,NA,TRBJ1-1,15,TRBV7-9
CASSVTGGPQHF,TGTGCCAGCAGCGTGACTGGTGGGCCCCAGCATTTT,NA,NA,TRBJ1-5,12,TRBV5-8
CASKSGYGNQPQHF,TGTGCCAGCAAATCGGGATATGGCAATCAGCCCCAGCATTTT,NA,few,TRBJ1-5,14,TRBV2
CASSTEQGRSYEQYF,TGTGCCAGCAGTACCGAACAGGGTAGATCCTACGAGCAGTACTTC,NA,NA,TRBJ2-7,15,TRBV2
CASGFPGGVGNTGELFF,TGTGCTAGTGGTTTCCCCGGCGGTGTAGGCAACACCGGGGAGCTGTTTTTT,NA,NA,TRBJ2-2,17,TRBV12-5
CSVERAFF,TGCAGCGTTGAACGGGCTTTCTTT,NA,NA,TRBJ1-1,8,TRBV29-1
CASSTGGYSNQPQHF,TGTGCCAGCAGCACGGGGGGATATAGCAATCAGCCCCAGCATTTT,NA,NA,TRBJ1-5,15,TRBV27
CASSSGGSGQPQHF,TGTGCCAGCAGTTCGGGGGGGTCAGGCCAGCCCCAGCATTTT,NA,NA,TRBJ1-5,14,TRBV28
CASSMASGGRGEQFF,TGTGCCAGTAGTATGGCTAGCGGGGGGCGGGGTGAGCAGTTCTTC,TRBD2,NA,TRBJ2-1,15,TRBV19
CASSEDRPNTGELFF,TGTGCCAGCAGTGAGGACAGACCGAACACCGGGGAGCTGTTTTTT,NA,NA,TRBJ2-2,15,TRBV6-4
CASSEASRTDTQYF,TGTGCCAGCAGTGAAGCGTCCAGGACAGATACGCAGTATTTT,NA,NA,TRBJ2-3,14,TRBV6-1
CASSVTGQGDSSYEQYF,TGTGCCAGCAGTGTAACCGGACAGGGGGATTCGTCCTACGAGCAGTACTTC,TRBD1,NA,TRBJ2-7,17,TRBV25-1
CASSPRTTQSYNEQFF,TGTGCCAGCAGCCCGAGGACTACTCAATCCTACAATGAGCAGTTCTTC,NA,NA,TRBJ2-1,16,TRBV7-8
CASSLAFGGSVNQPQHF,TGTGCCAGCAGCTTAGCTTTCGGGGGGAGCGTCAATCAGCCCCAGCATTTT,NA,NA,TRBJ1-5,17,TRBV7-8
CAISTRINEKLFF,TGTGCCATCAGTACGAGGATTAATGAAAAACTGTTTTTT,NA,once,TRBJ1-4,13,TRBV10-3
CAISERTSGGWNEQFF,TGTGCCATCAGTGAGAGGACTAGCGGGGGGTGGAATGAGCAGTTCTTC,TRBD2,once,TRBJ2-1,16,TRBV10-3
CAISTTSGGAGEQYF,TGTGCCATCAGCACCACTAGCGGGGGGGCTGGTGAGCAGTACTTC,TRBD2,NA,TRBJ2-7,15,TRBV10-3
CAIRSRGDEAFF,TGTGCCATCAGGTCCCGGGGGGATGAAGCTTTCTTT,NA,NA,TRBJ1-1,12,TRBV10-3
CASSPGQENEQFF,TGTGCCAGCTCACCGGGACAGGAGAATGAGCAGTTCTTC,TRBD1,NA,TRBJ2-1,13,TRBV18
CASSTQGSNSPLHF,TGTGCCAGTAGTACCCAGGGGAGTAATTCACCCCTCCACTTT,NA,NA,TRBJ1-6,14,TRBV19
CASSQDRDTEAFF,TGTGCCAGCAGCCAAGACAGGGACACTGAAGCTTTCTTT,TRBD1,NA,TRBJ1-1,13,TRBV7-3
CASSPPQGQGGIFTGANVLTF,TGTGCCAGCAGCCCCCCCCAGGGACAGGGAGGAATCTTTACTGGGGCCAACGTCCTGACTTTC,TRBD1,NA,TRBJ2-6,21,TRBV4-2
CASSSTWDRGDVPQHF,TGTGCCAGCAGTTCAACTTGGGACAGGGGGGATGTGCCCCAGCATTTT,TRBD1,few,TRBJ1-5,16,TRBV6-5